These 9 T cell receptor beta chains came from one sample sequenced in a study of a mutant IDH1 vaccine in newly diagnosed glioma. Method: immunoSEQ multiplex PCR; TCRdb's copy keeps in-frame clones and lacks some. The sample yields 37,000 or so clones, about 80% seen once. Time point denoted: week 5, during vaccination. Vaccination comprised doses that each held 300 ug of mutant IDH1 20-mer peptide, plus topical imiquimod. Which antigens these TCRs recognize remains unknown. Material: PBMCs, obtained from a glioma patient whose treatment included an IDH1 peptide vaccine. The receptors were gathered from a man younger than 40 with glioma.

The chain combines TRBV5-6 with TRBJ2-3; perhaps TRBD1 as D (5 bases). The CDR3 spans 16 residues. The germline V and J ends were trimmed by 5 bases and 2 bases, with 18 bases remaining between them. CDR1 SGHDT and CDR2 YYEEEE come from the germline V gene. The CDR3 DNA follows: TGTGCCAGCAGTTCTCAGGGAAGCTGGTACACAGATACGCAGTATTTT. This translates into CASSSQGSWYTDTQYF.

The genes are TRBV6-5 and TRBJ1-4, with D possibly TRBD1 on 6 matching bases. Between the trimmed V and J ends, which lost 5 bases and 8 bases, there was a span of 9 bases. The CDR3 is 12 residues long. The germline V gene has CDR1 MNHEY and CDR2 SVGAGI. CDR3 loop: CASSNGQEKLFF. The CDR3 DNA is TGTGCCAGCAGTAACGGACAGGAAAAACTGTTTTTT.

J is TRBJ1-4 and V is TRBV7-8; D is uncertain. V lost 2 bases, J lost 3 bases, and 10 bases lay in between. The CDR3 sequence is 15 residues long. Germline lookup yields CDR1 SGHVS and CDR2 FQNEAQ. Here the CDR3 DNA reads TGTGCCAGCAGCTTAAGTTCACAGTCTAATGAAAAACTGTTTTTT. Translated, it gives CASSLSSQSNEKLFF.

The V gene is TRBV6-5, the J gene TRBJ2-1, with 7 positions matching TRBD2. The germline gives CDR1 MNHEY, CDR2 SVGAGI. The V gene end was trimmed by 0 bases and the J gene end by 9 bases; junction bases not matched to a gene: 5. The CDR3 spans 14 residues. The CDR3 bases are TGTGCCAGCAGTTACTCGCTGCGGGGGAGTGAGCAGTTCTTC. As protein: CASSYSLRGSEQFF.

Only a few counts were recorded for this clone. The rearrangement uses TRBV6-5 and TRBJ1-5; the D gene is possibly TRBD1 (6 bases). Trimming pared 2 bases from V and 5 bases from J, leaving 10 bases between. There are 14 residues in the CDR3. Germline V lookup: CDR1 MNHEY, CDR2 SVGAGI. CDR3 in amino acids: CASSYSDRYQPQHF. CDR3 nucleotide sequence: TGTGCCAGCAGTTACAGCGACAGGTATCAGCCCCAGCATTTT.

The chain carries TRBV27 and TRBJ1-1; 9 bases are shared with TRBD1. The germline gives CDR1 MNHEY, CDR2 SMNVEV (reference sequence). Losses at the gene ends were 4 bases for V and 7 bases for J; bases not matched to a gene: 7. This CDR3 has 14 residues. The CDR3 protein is CASSYTGGVDEAFF. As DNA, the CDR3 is TGTGCCAGCAGTTACACAGGGGGCGTTGATGAAGCTTTCTTT.

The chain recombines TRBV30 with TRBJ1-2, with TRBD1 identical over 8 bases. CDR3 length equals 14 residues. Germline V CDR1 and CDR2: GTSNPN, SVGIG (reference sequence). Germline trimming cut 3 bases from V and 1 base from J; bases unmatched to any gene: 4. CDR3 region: CAWRRDRINYGYTF. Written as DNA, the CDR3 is TGTGCCTGGAGGCGGGACAGGATTAACTATGGCTACACCTTC. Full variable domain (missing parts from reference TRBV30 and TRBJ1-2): SQTIHQWPATLVQPVGSPLSLECTVEGTSNPNLYWYRQAAGRGLQLLFYSVGIGQISSEVPQNLSASRPQDRQFILSSKKLLLSDSGFYLCAWRRDRINYGYTFGSGTRLTVV.

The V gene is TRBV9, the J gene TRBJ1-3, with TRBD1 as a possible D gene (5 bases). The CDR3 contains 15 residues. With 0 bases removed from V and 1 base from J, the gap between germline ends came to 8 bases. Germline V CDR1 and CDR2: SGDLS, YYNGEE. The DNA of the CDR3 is TGTGCCAGCAGCGTAGCTTCAGGGTCTGGAAACACCATATATTTT. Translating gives CASSVASGSGNTIYF.

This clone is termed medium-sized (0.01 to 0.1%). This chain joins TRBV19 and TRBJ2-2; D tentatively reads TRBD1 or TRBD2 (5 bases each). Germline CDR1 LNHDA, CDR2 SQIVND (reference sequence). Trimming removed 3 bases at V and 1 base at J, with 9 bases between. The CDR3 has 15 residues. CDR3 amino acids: CASSMGDRNTGELFF. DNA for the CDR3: TGTGCCAGTAGTATGGGAGACAGGAACACCGGGGAGCTGTTTTTT.